This record covers a single T cell receptor beta chain. The data originate from a study of blood T cell repertoires in COVID-19. Produced via immunoSEQ multiplex PCR; TCRdb's table is partial and in-frame only. The top ten clones hold around 16% of a sample with fewer than 200,000 clones, 70% to 85% of them seen once. The CDR3 is 14 residues long. V was clipped by 8 bases and J by 0 bases, with 11 bases between them. The germline V gene has CDR1 SGHAT and CDR2 FQDESV (reference sequence). The specimen sequenced was PBMCs or T cells enriched from blood (not recorded which). This receptor was identified in a woman in her forties or fifties who had recovered from COVID-19. The V and J genes are TRBV11-1 and TRBJ2-4, with a tentative D call TRBD1 (7 bases). The CDR3, as DNA: TGTGCCAGCGCCCAGGGGGGAGCCAAAAACATTCAGTACTTC. This codes for CASAQGGAKNIQYF.